This T cell receptor (beta chain) originates from a study of cytomegalovirus exposure and HLA in healthy donors. J gave up 7 bases and V 9 bases, and 4 bases lay outside the gene matches. Germline-derived CDR1 and CDR2 are SGHNT and YYREEE (reference sequence). This CDR3 comprises 12 residues. This clone was picked up one time. PCR involved 60 Vbeta and 13 Jbeta primers. Profiled with immunoSEQ multiplex PCR; TCRdb holds only in-frame clones, not every one. The table lists about 140,000 clones, about three quarters of them singletons. The receptor was isolated from a human donor in good health. Specimen: PBMCs. The chain uses TRBV5-4 and TRBJ1-5; TRBD1 aligns across 10 bases. The CDR3 protein is CATSGQGQPQHF. Written as DNA, the CDR3 is TGTGCCACCTCGGGACAGGGGCAGCCCCAGCATTTT.